These 13 T cell receptor beta chains were sequenced from one sample in a study of identical twins. TCRdb fed the 5' RACE reads into MiXCR, producing one record per CDR3 protein. In the table there are some 96,000 distinct CDR3 sequences, 5.9% of which are singletons. Sequences were obtained from memory T cells sorted from blood. The source is a woman in her 50s in good health.

The table lists this clonotype with a few counts. The rearrangement joins TRBV6-6 to TRBJ1-1; 7 nucleotides agree with TRBD1. V was clipped by 11 bases and J by 3 bases; unmatched bases: 6. Germline CDR1 and CDR2: MNHNY and SVGAGI (reference sequence). There are 12 residues in the CDR3. CDR3 in amino acids: CAAGTEYTEAFF. CDR3 DNA sequence: TGTGCCGCCGGGACAGAATACACTGAAGCTTTCTTT.

There are many counts of this clonotype. The rearrangement links TRBV3-1 to TRBJ2-7, with TRBD2 identical over 14 bases. The J segment lost 0 bases and the V segment lost 5 bases, leaving 6 bases of the junction unmatched. CDR3 length equals 17 residues. Looked up from germline, CDR1 is LGHDT and CDR2 is YNNKEL (reference sequence). In DNA, the CDR3 is TGTGCCAGCAGCGGGGGACTAGCGGGAGTGTACTCCTACGAGCAGTACTTC. This translates into CASSGGLAGVYSYEQYF.

This clonotype came up many times. V gene TRBV19 combines with J gene TRBJ1-2; 7 bases fit TRBD1. CDR1 is LNHDA, CDR2 SQIVND, per germline (reference sequence). J gave up 4 bases and V 7 bases, and 6 bases lay outside the gene matches. The CDR3 runs 13 residues. As DNA, the CDR3 is TGTGCCAGTACCCGAGGGACAGCCTATGGCTACACCTTC. Translated: CASTRGTAYGYTF. The entire variable domain, with the rest obtained from reference TRBV19 and TRBJ1-2, is as follows: DGGITQSPKYLFRKEGQNVTLSCEQNLNHDAMYWYRQDPGQGLRLIYYSQIVNDFQKGDIAEGYSVSREKKESFPLTVTSAQKNPTAFYLCASTRGTAYGYTFGSGTRLTVV.

This clonotype was picked up many times. The V call is TRBV6-4, the J call TRBJ2-1; TRBD2 aligns across 7 bases. Germline V gene lookup returns CDR1 MRHNA and CDR2 SNTAGT. Germline trimming cut 3 bases from V and 5 bases from J; bases unmatched to any gene: 7. This CDR3 is 15 amino acids long. CDR3 sequence (DNA): TGTGCCAGCAGTGAAAGCCTAGCGGCAAACAATGAGCAGTTCTTC. Encoded protein: CASSESLAANNEQFF.

The sample holds many counts of this clonotype. The rearrangement uses TRBV20-1 and TRBJ1-1; 10 bases align to TRBD1. This CDR3 comprises 12 residues. Trimming cost V 7 bases and J 5 bases; bases outside gene matches: 4. The V gene's germline CDR1 is DFQATT and CDR2 SNEGSKA (reference sequence). CDR3 loop: CSVDRGRTEAFF. The CDR3 nucleotides read TGCAGTGTAGACAGGGGGCGGACTGAAGCTTTCTTT.

This clonotype was detected ten times or more. The chain combines TRBV3-1 with TRBJ1-1; tentatively, D is TRBD1 (5 bases). There are 14 residues in the CDR3. Between the trimmed V and J ends, which lost 6 bases and 3 bases, there was a span of 14 bases. The germline CDR1 and CDR2 sequences are LGHDT and YNNKEL (reference sequence). Written as DNA, the CDR3 is TGTGCCAGCAGGCGAAGGGGTGGGGACACTGAAGCTTTCTTT. This gives the protein CASRRRGGDTEAFF.

This clonotype appeared many times. The chain combines TRBV6-5 with TRBJ1-5; D is undetermined. Between the trimmed V and J ends, which lost 5 bases and 7 bases, there was a span of 9 bases. The CDR3 is made up of 12 amino acids. Germline V lookup: CDR1 MNHEY, CDR2 SVGAGI. The CDR3 loop is CASSQVGQPQHF. The CDR3 nucleotides read TGTGCCAGCAGTCAGGTGGGACAGCCCCAGCATTTT.

This clonotype appeared many times. This chain uses TRBV7-9 with TRBJ2-2; D unresolved. Germline CDR1 SEHNR, CDR2 FQNEAQ (reference sequence). Deletions cut 7 bases from V and 5 bases from J, with 8 bases between. The CDR3 totals 12 residues. The CDR3 is CASNGQTGELFF. In nucleotides, the CDR3 is TGTGCCAGCAACGGGCAAACCGGGGAGCTGTTTTTT.

The table lists this clonotype with many counts. The chain couples TRBV20-1 to TRBJ1-4, with a tentative D call TRBD1 (5 bases). Per the germline V gene, CDR1 is DFQATT and CDR2 is SNEGSKA (reference sequence). This CDR3 has 15 residues. Between the trimmed V and J ends, which lost 6 bases and 0 bases, there was a span of 14 bases. Here the CDR3 DNA reads TGCAGTGCCTTGTGGAGGGGTCCAACTAATGAAAAACTGTTTTTT. This gives the protein CSALWRGPTNEKLFF.

The V gene is TRBV2, the J gene TRBJ1-5; 9 positions agree with TRBD1. Trimming removed 3 bases from V and 2 bases from J; junction bases left unmatched: 11. This CDR3 is built from 18 residues. Germline loops: CDR1 SNHLY, CDR2 FYNNEI. CDR3 DNA sequence: TGTGCCAGCAGTGAGGTACAGGGGGCGAGATTCGGCAATCAGCCCCAGCATTTT. Translating gives CASSEVQGARFGNQPQHF.

There are many counts of this clonotype. This chain links TRBV9 with TRBJ2-1; D is uncertain. The germline V gene encodes CDR1 SGDLS and CDR2 YYNGEE. The CDR3 runs to 13 residues. V was clipped by 1 base and J by 5 bases, with 7 bases between them. As DNA, the CDR3 is TGTGCCAGCAGCGTAAGCGTGGACAATGAGCAGTTCTTC. Protein: CASSVSVDNEQFF.

This clonotype was detected ten times or more. V gene TRBV24-1 combines with J gene TRBJ1-1; no reliable D call. Looked up from germline, CDR1 is KGHDR and CDR2 is SFDVKD. Between the trimmed V and J ends, which lost 7 bases and 4 bases, there was a span of 9 bases. The CDR3 runs to 12 residues. CDR3 region: CATSRTGTEAFF. CDR3 sequence (DNA): TGTGCCACCAGCCGGACGGGCACTGAAGCTTTCTTT.

The sample holds many counts of this clonotype. The gene calls are TRBV27 and TRBJ2-2; D remains ambiguous. V was cut by 3 bases and J by 4 bases, with 12 bases left in between. The CDR3 runs 15 residues. CDR1 is MNHEY, CDR2 SMNVEV, per germline (reference sequence). The CDR3 here is CASSFGGIGTGELFF. The CDR3 DNA follows: TGTGCCAGCAGTTTTGGTGGGATAGGCACCGGGGAGCTGTTTTTT.